Below, 16 T cell receptor beta chains from the same sample are listed, as sequenced in a study of control samples from healthy donors and cancer patients. Clones were read by immunoSEQ multiplex PCR, and TCRdb kept only the in-frame ones, dropping some. This table has 70,000 to 80,000 clones, around 90% appearing once. The source material was PBMCs. Receptors were obtained from a woman aged 45-59 years with colorectal cancer.

This clone was observed a few times. The chain recombines TRBV30 with TRBJ1-2, with a possible D match to TRBD1 (5 bases). This CDR3 comprises 13 residues. V dropped 2 bases and J dropped 6 bases, with 13 bases sitting between them. Germline-derived CDR1 and CDR2 are GTSNPN and SVGIG (reference sequence). Here the CDR3 reads CAWSSFREDGYTF. DNA of the CDR3: TGTGCCTGGAGTTCGTTCAGGGAGGATGGCTACACCTTC. Complete variable domain (other parts from reference TRBV30 and TRBJ1-2): SQTIHQWPATLVQPVGSPLSLECTVEGTSNPNLYWYRQAAGRGLQLLFYSVGIGQISSEVPQNLSASRPQDRQFILSSKKLLLSDSGFYLCAWSSFREDGYTFGSGTRLTVV.

In nucleotides, the CDR3 is TGCGCCAGCAGCTTGGAGGGCACCGGGGAGCTGTTTTTT. This translates into CASSLEGTGELFF. The chain links TRBV5-1 to TRBJ2-2, with D hard to call. The germline V gene encodes CDR1 SGHRS and CDR2 YFSETQ. The CDR3 has 13 residues. Trimming cost V 0 bases and J 4 bases, with 4 bases left between them.

This chain links TRBV7-2 with TRBJ2-6; 11 positions agree with TRBD2. The CDR3 covers 18 residues. V shed 6 bases, J shed 4 bases, and the junction held 11 bases outside the gene matches. Germline V gives CDR1 SGHTA, CDR2 FQGNSA. The CDR3 reads CASSYLAGGSYGANVLTF. CDR3 coding DNA: TGTGCCAGCAGTTATCTAGCGGGGGGATCATACGGGGCCAACGTCCTGACTTTC.

There are a few counts of this clone. The V and J genes are TRBV3-1 (or the pseudogene TRBV3-2) and TRBJ2-5; TRBD1 agrees at 7 bases. Germline CDR1 is LGHDT and CDR2 is YNNKEL (reference sequence). Trimming cost V 1 base and J 1 base; bases outside gene matches: 12. The CDR3 has 18 amino acids. CDR3 region: CASSQVQPGTAIQETQYF. CDR3 bases: TGTGCCAGCAGCCAAGTTCAACCTGGGACAGCGATCCAAGAGACCCAGTACTTC.

This chain's CDR3 is CASSLALAGGTDTQYF. In DNA form, the CDR3 reads TGTGCCAGCAGCTTAGCGCTGGCGGGGGGAACAGATACGCAGTATTTT. The chain has TRBV7-2 and TRBJ2-3; 8 positions agree with TRBD2. V trimming: 0 bases; J trimming: 3 bases; junction bases outside the gene matches: 5. CDR3 length: 16 residues. Germline lookup yields CDR1 SGHTA and CDR2 FQGNSA.

V gene TRBV6-6 combines with J gene TRBJ2-5; 10 bases align to TRBD2. J lost 5 bases, V lost 4 bases, and 4 bases had no gene match. The CDR3 runs to 14 residues. Germline CDR1 reads MNHNY; CDR2 reads SVGAGI (reference sequence). CDR3 sequence reads: CASSFSGGAETQYF. As DNA, the CDR3 is TGTGCCAGCAGTTTCAGCGGGGGGGCGGAGACCCAGTACTTC.

This rearrangement joins TRBV21-1 to TRBJ1-3. TRBV21-1 is a known pseudogene. This CDR3 contains 14 residues. CDR3: CADTRENSGNTIYF. CDR3 in DNA: TGTGCCGATACCAGGGAGAACTCTGGAAACACCATATATTTT.

V is TRBV5-5 and J is TRBJ1-1; D ambiguous. Germline CDR1 reads SGHKS; CDR2 reads YYEKEE (reference sequence). The CDR3 is made up of 13 amino acids. V was pared by 2 bases and J by 1 base, with 6 bases between. The DNA for the CDR3 is TGTGCCAGCAGCTTCGAACCGAACACTGAAGCTTTCTTT. As protein: CASSFEPNTEAFF.

Comment on this clone: The sample holds other DNA sequences that translate to the same CDR3. J is TRBJ2-5 and V is TRBV21-1; the table's D gene call, TRBD2, was not cross checked with the DNA. TRBV21-1 is tagged as a pseudogene. The CDR3 spans 15 residues. The CDR3 spells CASSLGAGGRKTQYF. As DNA, the CDR3 is TGTGCCAGCAGCTTAGGGGCCGGGGGGCGAAAGACCCAGTACTTC.

The gene calls are TRBV5-1 and TRBJ2-2; tentatively, D is TRBD2 (6 bases). Trimming pared 4 bases from V and 11 bases from J, leaving 15 bases between. Germline CDR1 is SGHRS and CDR2 is YFSETQ. The length of the CDR3 is 13 residues. CDR3 nucleotides: TGCGCCAGCAGCAAAATTGGGGGAGGAGAGCTGTTTTTT. Its translation is CASSKIGGGELFF.

The rearrangement links TRBV20-1 to TRBJ2-5, with D perhaps matching TRBD2 (6 bases). V shed 3 bases and J shed 5 bases, with 19 bases lying between them. This CDR3 region has 15 residues. Germline CDR1 is DFQATT and CDR2 is SNEGSKA (reference sequence). The CDR3 bases are TGCAGTGCTAGTGATCGCAGCGGGTGGGGGGAGACCCAGTACTTC. This translates into CSASDRSGWGETQYF.

The chain carries TRBV6-2 or TRBV6-3 and TRBJ2-7; either TRBD1 or TRBD2 may fit D (5 bases each). This CDR3 is built from 17 residues. The germline V gene has CDR1 MNHEY and CDR2 SVGEGT. V was shortened by 0 bases and J by 2 bases, with 17 bases between the two germline ends. Here the CDR3 DNA reads TGTGCCAGCAGTTACTCAGCCCTCCGGGACGGGACCTACGAGCAGTACGTC. Translating gives CASSYSALRDGTYEQYV.

This chain joins TRBV3-1 (or the pseudogene TRBV3-2) and TRBJ1-3; D perhaps matches TRBD1 (5 bases). CDR1 and CDR2 (germline): LGHDT, YNNKEL (reference sequence). The CDR3 contains 14 residues. Trimming stripped 4 bases from V and 1 base from J, with 8 bases between. The chain's CDR3 is CASSLTESGNTIYF. DNA of the CDR3: TGTGCCAGCAGCCTGACAGAGTCTGGAAACACCATATATTTT.

This clone showed up just once. J is TRBJ2-2 and V is TRBV7-9, with a weak D call TRBD2 (7 bases). V was pared by 1 base and J by 4 bases, with 19 bases between. Germline V gene data show CDR1 as SEHNR and CDR2 as FQNEAQ (reference sequence). This CDR3 spans 18 amino acids. CDR3 sequence reads: CASSLVGLLAGATGELFF. CDR3 sequence (DNA): TGTGCCAGCAGCTTAGTGGGCCTGCTTGCGGGGGCCACCGGGGAGCTGTTTTTT.

The rearrangement uses TRBV10-2 and TRBJ1-1; D not resolved. The V and J ends lost 2 bases and 4 bases respectively, with 8 bases between them. From germline, CDR1 is WSHSY and CDR2 SAAADI. The length of the CDR3 is 13 residues. The CDR3 DNA reads TGCGCCAGCAGTGAGCAGGAGACCACTGAAGCTTTCTTT. This gives the protein CASSEQETTEAFF.

As concerns this clone: Distinct nucleotide sequences in the sample also encode this CDR3. The chain links TRBV12-3 or TRBV12-4 to TRBJ1-1; D is unresolved. The CDR3 is 12 amino acids. V was shortened by 1 base and J by 5 bases, with 5 bases between the two germline ends. For the CDR3, the DNA is TGTGCCAGCAGTTTAGGGATGACTGAAGCTTTCTTT. Protein sequence: CASSLGMTEAFF.